Below are 27 T cell receptor beta chains sequenced from a single sample in a study of graft-versus-host responses after intestinal transplantation. Only in-frame clones appear in the TCRdb table, and some are missing; sequencing was by immunoSEQ multiplex PCR. The sample records several thousand clones, 22% being singletons. The source was alloreactive CD4+ T cells from a mixed lymphocyte reaction culture, collected before transplantation. Subset denoted: CFSE-low proliferating T cells sorted from approximately 6-day pre-transplant mixed lymphocyte reaction (GvH or HvG direction). These receptors were taken from a human patient who was an organ donor for intestinal transplantation.

This clone was observed a handful of times. This chain uses TRBV11-2 with TRBJ2-7; tentatively, D is TRBD1 (6 bases). Germline-derived CDR1 and CDR2 are SGHAT and FQNNGV. The germline V and J ends were trimmed by 3 bases and 2 bases, with 11 bases remaining between them. This CDR3 comprises 14 residues. Here the CDR3 reads CASSFGSGAYEQYF. CDR3 bases: TGTGCCAGCAGCTTTGGGTCAGGGGCCTACGAGCAGTACTTC.

A few counts support this clone. This sequence joins TRBV20-1 and TRBJ2-5; D remains ambiguous. The V and J ends lost 3 bases and 5 bases respectively, with 7 bases between them. The CDR3 is 11 amino acids. The germline V gene has CDR1 DFQATT and CDR2 SNEGSKA (reference sequence). The CDR3, as DNA: TGCAGTGCTAGCACGTTGGAGACCCAGTACTTC. Protein: CSASTLETQYF.

This clone is medium-sized within its sample. The V gene is TRBV5-4, the J gene TRBJ2-7, with a tentative D call TRBD1 (6 bases). Germline V gives CDR1 SGHNT, CDR2 YYREEE (reference sequence). The CDR3 extends over 13 amino acids. The V gene lost 3 bases and the J gene lost 4 bases, with 11 bases spanning the gap. CDR3 protein: CASSWGPRYEQYF. CDR3 nucleotide sequence: TGTGCCAGCAGCTGGGGGCCACGATACGAGCAGTACTTC.

In its sample, this clone was seen a few times. The chain employs TRBV6-1 and TRBJ2-1; D remains ambiguous. From germline, CDR1 is MNHNS and CDR2 SASEGT. The CDR3 is 13 residues long. Trimming left V 7 bases short and J 3 bases short, with 10 bases between. The CDR3 DNA sequence: TGTGCCAGCAATCTAGTGGGCTACAATGAGCAGTTCTTC. Amino acid sequence: CASNLVGYNEQFF.

J is TRBJ2-3 and V is TRBV5-5; 8 positions match TRBD2. Trimming removed 0 bases from V and 6 bases from J; junction bases left unmatched: 9. CDR1 is SGHKS and CDR2 is YYEKEE in the germline V gene (reference sequence). The CDR3 contains 16 residues. The CDR3 DNA is TGTGCCAGCAGCTTGGGCGGGGGGCCCGTCAAGGATACGCAGTATTTT. Amino acids: CASSLGGGPVKDTQYF.

In this sample, this clone turned up a few times. V usage is TRBV5-4 and J usage is TRBJ2-7; TRBD1 aligns across 9 bases. The CDR3 extends over 15 amino acids. V shed 0 bases, J shed 3 bases, and the junction held 4 bases outside the gene matches. Germline CDR1 reads SGHNT; CDR2 reads YYREEE (reference sequence). The CDR3 nucleotides read TGTGCCAGCAGCTTGGGGGACAGGGTGAACTACGAGCAGTACTTC. Translation: CASSLGDRVNYEQYF.

The rearrangement uses TRBV7-3 and TRBJ2-3; D is unclear. CDR3 size: 13 residues. V was shortened by 2 bases and J by 6 bases, with 9 bases between the two germline ends. Germline V lookup: CDR1 SGHTA, CDR2 FQGTGA. CDR3 sequence reads: CASSLASRDTQYF. The CDR3 region has the DNA TGTGCCAGCAGCTTAGCGAGCCGTGATACGCAGTATTTT.

The V gene is TRBV9, the J gene TRBJ1-2, with 7 bases fitting TRBD1. Trimming removed 5 bases from V and 8 bases from J; junction bases left unmatched: 3. Germline assignment: CDR1 SGDLS and CDR2 YYNGEE. The CDR3 covers 11 residues. The CDR3 spells CASRGQWGYTF. CDR3 in DNA: TGTGCCAGCAGGGGACAGTGGGGCTACACCTTC.

To note about this clone: A much larger clone differs from this one at a single base, so this may be a read error. The chain links TRBV5-5 to TRBJ2-7; D is unclear. V lost 3 bases and J lost 2, with 12 bases in between. The CDR3 loop spans 14 amino acids. Per germline, CDR1 SGHKS and CDR2 YYEKEE (reference sequence). The CDR3 DNA follows: TGTGCCAGCAGCTCCAGACTGGGAACCTACGAGCAGTACTTC. Translated, it gives CASSSRLGTYEQYF.

This clone was observed a few times. The chain recombines TRBV12-5 with TRBJ2-3; 13 bases agree with TRBD2. The germline V gene has CDR1 LGHNT and CDR2 FRNRAP. The CDR3 covers 18 residues. V was pared by 6 bases and J by 2 bases, with 11 bases of the junction left unmatched. CDR3 residues: CASGPGLAGPWNTDTQYF. The CDR3 coding sequence is TGTGCTAGTGGACCGGGACTAGCGGGGCCTTGGAACACAGATACGCAGTATTTT. Based on the CDR3 plus reference TRBV12-5 and TRBJ2-3, the full variable domain is DARVTQTPRHKVTEMGQEVTMRCQPILGHNTVFWYRQTMMQGLELLAYFRNRAPLDDSGMPKDRFSAEMPDATLATLKIQPSEPRDSAVYFCASGPGLAGPWNTDTQYFGPGTRLTVL.

This clone was detected a few times. The chain uses TRBV27 and TRBJ2-2, with D possibly matching TRBD2 (6 bases). This CDR3 contains 15 residues. The germline gives CDR1 MNHEY, CDR2 SMNVEV (reference sequence). V dropped 2 bases and J dropped 9 bases, with 16 bases sitting between them. DNA of the CDR3: TGTGCCAGCAGTTTAGCCGGGACTCGGTGGCGGGAGCTGTTTTTT. Protein product: CASSLAGTRWRELFF.

This clone has more than one count but fewer than ten. The chain combines TRBV6-5 with TRBJ2-2; maybe TRBD2 (6 bases). The V gene's germline CDR1 is MNHEY and CDR2 SVGAGI. This CDR3 has 14 amino acids. V was pared by 4 bases and J by 4 bases, with 10 bases between. In DNA, the CDR3 is TGTGCCAGCAGTTTTCTAGCGAGCACCGGGGAGCTGTTTTTT. Its translation: CASSFLASTGELFF.

V is TRBV7-2 and J is TRBJ2-5, with a tentative D call TRBD2 (5 bases). Germline CDR1 and CDR2: SGHTA and FQGNSA. The CDR3 has 16 amino acids. V lost 5 bases, J lost 10 bases, and 26 bases lay in between. CDR3 residues: CASSQVAGLPEAVQYF. DNA for the CDR3: TGTGCCAGCAGCCAAGTTGCGGGCCTCCCGGAGGCGGTCCAGTACTTC.

The chain recombines TRBV7-3 with TRBJ1-1; perhaps TRBD1 as D (5 bases). Germline V gives CDR1 SGHTA, CDR2 FQGTGA. Trimming cost V 5 bases and J 4 bases, with 20 bases left between them. CDR3 length: 16 residues. The CDR3 nucleotides are TGTGCCAGCAGCCCCCGGGAAACGGGGCTCGGCACTGAAGCTTTCTTT. Its protein is CASSPRETGLGTEAFF.

To note about this clone: A much bigger clone sits one base away, suggesting this may be a read error. The V and J genes are TRBV6-5 and TRBJ2-2; D possibly corresponds to TRBD2 (7 bases). The CDR3 runs to 15 residues. The germline CDR1 and CDR2 sequences are MNHEY and SVGAGI. The DNA of the CDR3 is TGTGCCAGCAGTTACTCCGGGGGGCACACCGGGGAGCCGTTTTTT. This codes for CASSYSGGHTGEPFF.

This clone was seen more than once but under ten times. This chain connects TRBV4-1 to TRBJ2-1, with D hard to call. Trimming removed 0 bases at V and 9 bases at J, with 15 bases between. This CDR3 region has 15 residues. Germline V gene sequence: CDR1 MGHRA, CDR2 YSYEKL. The CDR3 DNA sequence: TGCGCCAGCAGCCAAGAGTCCGCGCTTGTGGGTGAGCAGTTCTTC. It is translated as CASSQESALVGEQFF.

This sequence joins TRBV7-2 and TRBJ1-1; D call uncertain. Trimming stripped 6 bases from V and 3 bases from J, with 14 bases between. From germline, CDR1 is SGHTA and CDR2 FQGNSA. The CDR3 consists of 14 residues. In nucleotides, the CDR3 is TGTGCCAGCAGTTTGAGGTGGACTGACACTGAAGCTTTCTTT. As protein: CASSLRWTDTEAFF.

Of note for this clone: The junction departs from the called germline gene at one end, perhaps through a read error. V usage is TRBV6-1 and J usage is TRBJ2-7; tentative D call: TRBD2 (7 bases). The CDR3 spans 16 residues. Germline CDR1 and CDR2: MNHNS and SASEGT. The CDR3 loop is CAISVTGGGLDYEQYF. In DNA form, the CDR3 reads TGTGCCATCAGTGTAACAGGCGGGGGCCTGGACTACGAGCAGTACTTC.

The rearrangement uses TRBV5-2 and TRBJ1-2. TRBV5-2 is given as a pseudogene. This CDR3 is built from 16 residues. The CDR3 DNA follows: TGTGCCAGCAAATGGCCGAGAGAGTACGAGACCTATGGCTACACCTTC. Translating it yields CASKWPREYETYGYTF.

This clone qualifies as large. The gene calls are TRBV4-3 and TRBJ2-3; 7 positions agree with TRBD2. The CDR3 consists of 16 residues. CDR1 and CDR2 from the germline V gene are LGHNA and YSLEER. Unmatched junction bases numbered 6, after V lost 1 base and J lost 2 bases. The CDR3 DNA follows: TGCGCCAGCAGCCAAGTCGGCGGGGGAGTCACAGATACGCAGTATTTT. It is translated as CASSQVGGGVTDTQYF.

This clone is categorized as medium-sized. The CDR3 sequence: CASSGTPRPMTTEAFF. The CDR3 DNA reads TGTGCCAGCTCAGGGACTCCACGACCCATGACCACTGAAGCTTTCTTT. The chain carries TRBV18 and TRBJ1-1; D is perhaps TRBD1 (5 bases). V gave up 5 bases and J gave up 4 bases, with 20 bases separating them. From germline, CDR1 is KGHSH and CDR2 LQKENI. The length of the CDR3 is 16 residues.

Within the sample, this clone is medium-sized (0.01 to 0.1%). This chain connects TRBV5-1 to TRBJ1-1; no definite D call. Trimming took off 0 bases at V and 3 bases at J, with 6 bases between the two ends. The CDR3 runs 13 residues. Germline V gives CDR1 SGHRS, CDR2 YFSETQ. CDR3 protein: CASSLDAYTEAFF. The CDR3 DNA sequence: TGCGCCAGCAGCTTGGACGCTTACACTGAAGCTTTCTTT. The full variable domain, rest sourced from reference TRBV5-1 and TRBJ1-1, is KAGVTQTPRYLIKTRGQQVTLSCSPISGHRSVSWYQQTPGQGLQFLFEYFSETQRNKGNFPGRFSGRQFSNSRSEMNVSTLELGDSALYLCASSLDAYTEAFFGQGTRLTVV.

This clone ranks as large (0.1 to 1%). The rearrangement joins TRBV18 to TRBJ1-2, with D hard to call. The CDR3 contains 14 residues. V lost 0 bases and J lost 4, with 9 bases in between. CDR1 and CDR2 (germline): KGHSH, LQKENI. CDR3 residues: CASSPPAGSYGYTF. CDR3 nucleotides: TGTGCCAGCTCACCACCGGCGGGCTCCTATGGCTACACCTTC.

This clone appeared a few times. The CDR3 nucleotides read TGTGCCAGCAGCGTAGCAGCTAGCGGGGGCACAGATACGCAGTATTTT. Its protein product is CASSVAASGGTDTQYF. The chain has TRBV9 and TRBJ2-3, with 9 bases identical to TRBD2. This CDR3 comprises 16 residues. Germline V gives CDR1 SGDLS, CDR2 YYNGEE. The trim removed 0 bases at V and 1 base at J, leaving 3 bases unmatched.

The CDR3 DNA reads TGTGCCAGCAGTTTATGGGGACAACGCAATCAGCCCCAGCATTTT. Its protein is CASSLWGQRNQPQHF. This chain joins TRBV27 and TRBJ1-5; possible D gene TRBD1, 6 bases. V was trimmed by 1 base and J by 2 bases, leaving 9 bases between them. Germline V gene sequence: CDR1 MNHEY, CDR2 SMNVEV (reference sequence). The CDR3 is 15 residues long.

This clone occurred a few times. The V call is TRBV6-1, the J call TRBJ2-7; 7 bases are a match to TRBD2. Germline V lookup: CDR1 MNHNS, CDR2 SASEGT. Unmatched junction bases numbered 8, after V lost 4 bases and J lost 2 bases. There are 15 residues in the CDR3. The DNA for the CDR3 is TGTGCCAGCAGTGGACTAGCAGAGAGGACCTACGAGCAGTACTTC. Protein sequence: CASSGLAERTYEQYF.

By its share, this clone is medium-sized. The chain uses TRBV5-6 and TRBJ2-2; D perhaps matches TRBD1 (5 bases). Germline CDR1 SGHDT, CDR2 YYEEEE. V lost 0 bases and J 7 bases, leaving 7 bases between the germline ends. The CDR3 extends over 13 amino acids. The CDR3, as DNA: TGTGCCAGCAGCTTGGGCCAGGGCGGGGAGCTGTTTTTT. It codes for CASSLGQGGELFF.